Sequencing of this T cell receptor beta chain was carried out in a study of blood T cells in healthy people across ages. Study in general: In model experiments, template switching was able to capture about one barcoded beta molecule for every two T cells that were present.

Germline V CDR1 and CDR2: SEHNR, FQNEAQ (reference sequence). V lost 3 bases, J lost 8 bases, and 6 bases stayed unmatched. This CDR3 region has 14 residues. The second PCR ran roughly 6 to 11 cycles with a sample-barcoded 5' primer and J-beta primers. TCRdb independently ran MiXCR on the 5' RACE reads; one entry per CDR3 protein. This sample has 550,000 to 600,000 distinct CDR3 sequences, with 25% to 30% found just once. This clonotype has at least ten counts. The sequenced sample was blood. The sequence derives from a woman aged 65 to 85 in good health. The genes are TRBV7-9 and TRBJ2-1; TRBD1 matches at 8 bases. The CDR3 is CASSLGRGLDEQFF. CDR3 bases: TGTGCCAGCAGCTTGGGCAGGGGGCTCGATGAGCAGTTCTTC.